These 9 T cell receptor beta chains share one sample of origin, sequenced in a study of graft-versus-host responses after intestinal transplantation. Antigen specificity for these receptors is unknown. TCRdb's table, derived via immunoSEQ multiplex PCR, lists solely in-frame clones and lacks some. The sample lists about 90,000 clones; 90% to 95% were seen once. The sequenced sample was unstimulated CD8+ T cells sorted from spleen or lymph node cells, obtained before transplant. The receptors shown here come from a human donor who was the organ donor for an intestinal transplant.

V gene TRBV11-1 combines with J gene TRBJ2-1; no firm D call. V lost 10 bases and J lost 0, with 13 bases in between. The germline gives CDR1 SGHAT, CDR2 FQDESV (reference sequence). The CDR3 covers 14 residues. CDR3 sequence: CANSDRSSYNEQFF. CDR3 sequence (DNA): TGTGCCAACTCCGACCGGAGCTCCTACAATGAGCAGTTCTTC.

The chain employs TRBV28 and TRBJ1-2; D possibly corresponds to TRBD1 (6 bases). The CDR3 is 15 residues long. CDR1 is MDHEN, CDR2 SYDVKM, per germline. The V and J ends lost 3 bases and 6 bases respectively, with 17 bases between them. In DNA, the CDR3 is TGTGCCAGCAGTTTCCCCAGGGAGGGGGGTGATGGCTACACCTTC. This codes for CASSFPREGGDGYTF.

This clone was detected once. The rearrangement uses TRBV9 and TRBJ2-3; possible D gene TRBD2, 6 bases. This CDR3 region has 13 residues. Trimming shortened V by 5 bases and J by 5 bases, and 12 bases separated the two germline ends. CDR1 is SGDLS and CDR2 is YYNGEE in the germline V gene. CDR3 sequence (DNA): TGTGCCAGCAGTGGACTAACAGAAGATACGCAGTATTTT. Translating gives CASSGLTEDTQYF.

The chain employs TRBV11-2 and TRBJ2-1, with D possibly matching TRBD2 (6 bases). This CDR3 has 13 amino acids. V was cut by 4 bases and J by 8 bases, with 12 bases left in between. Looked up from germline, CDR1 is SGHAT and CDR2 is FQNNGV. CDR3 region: CASSWGDPDEQFF. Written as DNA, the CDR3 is TGTGCCAGCAGCTGGGGGGATCCAGATGAGCAGTTCTTC.

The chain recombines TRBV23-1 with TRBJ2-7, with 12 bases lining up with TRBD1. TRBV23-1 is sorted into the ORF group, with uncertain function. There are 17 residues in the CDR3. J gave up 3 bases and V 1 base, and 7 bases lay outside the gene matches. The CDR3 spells CASSQWWGDRGLYEQYF. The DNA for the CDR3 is TGCGCCAGCAGTCAATGGTGGGGGGACAGGGGGCTCTACGAGCAGTACTTC.

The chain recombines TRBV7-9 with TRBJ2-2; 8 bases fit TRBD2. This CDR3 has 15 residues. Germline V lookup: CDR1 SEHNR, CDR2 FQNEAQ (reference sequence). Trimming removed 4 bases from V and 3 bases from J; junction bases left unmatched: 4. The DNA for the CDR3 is TGTGCCAGCAGCTCACCGGGACTAGACACCGGGGAGCTGTTTTTT. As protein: CASSSPGLDTGELFF.

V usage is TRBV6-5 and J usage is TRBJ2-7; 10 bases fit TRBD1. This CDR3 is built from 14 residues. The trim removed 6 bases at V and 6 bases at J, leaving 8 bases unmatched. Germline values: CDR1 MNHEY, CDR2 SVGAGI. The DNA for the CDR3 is TGTGCCAGCAGCGGACAGGGGGGGCCTTTCGAGCAGTACTTC. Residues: CASSGQGGPFEQYF.

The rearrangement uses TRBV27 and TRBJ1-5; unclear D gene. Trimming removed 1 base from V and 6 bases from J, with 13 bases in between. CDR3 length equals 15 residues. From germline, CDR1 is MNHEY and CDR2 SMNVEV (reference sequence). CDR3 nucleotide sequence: TGTGCCAGCAGTTTATACGAGGGCACGGGTCAGCCCCAGCATTTT. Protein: CASSLYEGTGQPQHF.

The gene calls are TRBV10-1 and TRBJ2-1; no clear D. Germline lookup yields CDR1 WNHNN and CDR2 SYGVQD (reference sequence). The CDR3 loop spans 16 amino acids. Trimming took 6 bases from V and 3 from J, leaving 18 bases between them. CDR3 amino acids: CASRETTLSLYNEQFF. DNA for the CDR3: TGCGCCAGCAGGGAGACGACACTTTCCCTCTACAATGAGCAGTTCTTC.